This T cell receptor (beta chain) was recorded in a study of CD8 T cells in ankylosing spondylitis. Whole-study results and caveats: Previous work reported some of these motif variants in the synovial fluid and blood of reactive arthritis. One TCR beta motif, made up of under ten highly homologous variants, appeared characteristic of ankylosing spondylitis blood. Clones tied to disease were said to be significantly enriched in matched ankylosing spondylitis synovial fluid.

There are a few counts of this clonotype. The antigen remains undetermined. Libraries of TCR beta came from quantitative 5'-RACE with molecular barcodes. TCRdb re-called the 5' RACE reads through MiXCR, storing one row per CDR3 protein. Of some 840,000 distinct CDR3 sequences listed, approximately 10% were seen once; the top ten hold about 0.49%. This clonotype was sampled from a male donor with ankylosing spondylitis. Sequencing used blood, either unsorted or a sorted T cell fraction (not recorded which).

The CDR3 reads CASSLWLAGGGYEQYF. The DNA for the CDR3 is TGTGCCAGCAGTTTATGGCTAGCGGGAGGAGGCTACGAGCAGTACTTC. This rearrangement joins TRBV27 to TRBJ2-7, with 11 bases aligning to TRBD2. There are 16 residues in the CDR3. Unmatched junction bases numbered 5, after V lost 1 base and J lost 3 bases. Germline-derived CDR1 and CDR2 are MNHEY and SMNVEV (reference sequence).